The text below deals with one TCR beta chain. This sample is part of a study of shared clonotypes between healthy human individuals. The overall study: Aged between 18 and 49, the donors were a couple of women and three men.

Naive CD8 isolation took CD45RO-negative cells positively selected for CCR7 and excluded terminally differentiated effector memory CD45RA+ cells. Between the trimmed V and J ends, which lost 4 bases and 5 bases, there was a span of 8 bases. The CDR3 covers 12 residues. Germline loops: CDR1 SGHAT, CDR2 FQNNGV. It was at deep level that the assay was run. Genomic DNA of every subset was divided equally among multiple immunoSEQ plates. In the original analysis: Owing to the provision of junction-only sequences devoid of quality scores by immunoSEQ, filtering differed. TCRdb's copy holds only in-frame clones and misses some; the assay was immunoSEQ multiplex PCR. The V and J calls and clone size are taken from that table; D and trimming were inferred from the DNA. This sample yields almost 700,000 clones, of which around 92% are seen a single time; roughly 22% belongs to the top ten.

The sample comprised naive CD8+ T cells sorted from blood. V usage is TRBV11-2 and J usage is TRBJ1-1; no clear D gene. The receptor's source is a man under 40 in good health. CDR3 protein: CASSSMGTEAFF. The CDR3 DNA sequence: TGTGCCAGCAGCTCAATGGGAACTGAAGCTTTCTTT. The variable domain in full, completed from reference TRBV11-2 and TRBJ1-1, reads EAGVAQSPRYKIIEKRQSVAFWCNPISGHATLYWYQQILGQGPKLLIQFQNNGVVDDSQLPKDRFSAERLKGVDSTLKIQPAKLEDSAVYLCASSSMGTEAFFGQGTRLTVV.